Included here is one TCR beta chain sequence, with context. This entry comes from a study of control samples from healthy donors and cancer patients. Germline V gene lookup returns CDR1 KGHSH and CDR2 LQKENI. The V segment lost 3 bases and the J segment 5 bases; nucleotides outside the gene matches: 6. This CDR3 comprises 15 residues. Profiling relied on immunoSEQ multiplex PCR, and the TCRdb table lists in-frame clones only, not all of them. The table includes more than 110,000 clones, around 85% detected once. Sequenced input: blood. This rearrangement joins TRBV18 to TRBJ1-5, with TRBD1 matching over 8 bases. The receptor was isolated from a woman in her twenties or thirties in good health. The CDR3, as DNA: TGTGCCAGCTCACCGGAGACAGGGGCCCATCAGCCCCAGCATTTT. Protein product: CASSPETGAHQPQHF. Supplemented by reference TRBV18 and TRBJ1-5, the full variable domain reads NAGVMQNPRHLVRRRGQEARLRCSPMKGHSHVYWYRQLPEEGLKFMVYLQKENIIDESGMPKERFSAEFPKEGPSILRIQQVVRGDSAAYFCASSPETGAHQPQHFGDGTRLSIL.